This paragraph covers one T cell receptor beta chain sequence. V was clipped by 7 bases and J by 3 bases, with 15 bases between them. This CDR3 has 14 residues. CDR1 and CDR2 (germline): MNHEY, SVGAGI. This specimen belongs to a study of blood T cell repertoires in COVID-19. Original handling: Amplification with reference gene primers provided the estimates of nucleated cell counts. Method: immunoSEQ multiplex PCR; TCRdb's copy keeps in-frame clones and lacks some. That table supplies the V and J calls and clone size; D and trimming were determined from the DNA. The sample contains approximately 280,000 clones, 75% to 90% of which appear only once.

This chain links TRBV6-5 with TRBJ1-2; D is uncertain. Material for sequencing was peripheral blood. The source of this sequence is a woman between 65 and 79 years old with acute or convalescent COVID-19. The CDR3 bases are TGTGCCAGCACCGGAGCCGGGATGTACTATGGCTACACCTTC. Encoded protein: CASTGAGMYYGYTF.